Below, 12 T cell receptor beta chains from the same sample are listed, as sequenced in a study of T cell clonotyping in hematopoietic cell transplantation. Clones were read by immunoSEQ multiplex PCR, and TCRdb kept only the in-frame ones, dropping some. The profile shows tens of thousands of clones, around 95% of them singletons. Material: peripheral blood mononuclear cells. Source of these receptors: a woman aged 45-60 years in good health. Some clones in this sample may be carry-over from other donors' samples.

The genes are TRBV2 and TRBJ2-7, with D hard to call. Germline V gene data show CDR1 as SNHLY and CDR2 as FYNNEI. This CDR3 is 14 amino acids long. The V and J ends lost 10 bases and 11 bases respectively, with 27 bases between them. In nucleotides, the CDR3 is TGTGCCATGCGCGGAGATAGCAACACTGGAGAGAAGTACTTC. Encoded protein: CAMRGDSNTGEKYF. Looking up the rest from reference TRBV2 and TRBJ2-7 gives the full variable domain: EPEVTQTPSHQVTQMGQEVILRCVPISNHLYFYWYRQILGQKVEFLVSFYNNEISEKSEIFDDQFSVERPDGSNFTLKIRSTKLEDSAMYFCAMRGDSNTGEKYFGPGTRLTVT.

The rearrangement links TRBV7-2 to TRBJ1-3; D not certain. Germline-derived CDR1 and CDR2 are SGHTA and FQGNSA. V was pared by 4 bases and J by 3 bases, with 13 bases between. The CDR3 contains 15 residues. In DNA form, the CDR3 reads TGTGCCAGCAGCTCGGATGCGGCGGGTGGAAACACCATATATTTT. Translating gives CASSSDAAGGNTIYF. Variable domain in full (rest from reference TRBV7-2 and TRBJ1-3): GAGVSQSPSNKVTEKGKDVELRCDPISGHTALYWYRQSLGQGLEFLIYFQGNSAPDKSGLPSDRFSAERTGGSVSTLTIQRTQQEDSAVYLCASSSDAAGGNTIYFGEGSWLTVV.

The V and J genes are TRBV6-5 and TRBJ1-3, with 7 bases lining up with TRBD1. Per germline, CDR1 MNHEY and CDR2 SVGAGI. The trim removed 5 bases at V and 2 bases at J, leaving 6 bases unmatched. This CDR3 has 15 amino acids. CDR3 sequence: CASSRQGKAGNTIYF. The CDR3 region has the DNA TGTGCCAGCAGTAGACAGGGAAAGGCTGGAAACACCATATATTTT.

Only one count was recorded for this clone. The genes are TRBV2 and TRBJ2-3; TRBD2 matches 7 bases. The CDR3 is made up of 14 amino acids. Germline lookup yields CDR1 SNHLY and CDR2 FYNNEI. With V trimmed by 6 bases and J by 6 bases, 9 bases remained unmatched. The CDR3 region is CASRKAGPGDTQYF. CDR3 sequence (DNA): TGTGCCAGCAGGAAAGCGGGACCCGGGGATACGCAGTATTTT.

The chain uses TRBV19 and TRBJ1-1; D call uncertain. Germline loops: CDR1 LNHDA, CDR2 SQIVND (reference sequence). The CDR3 is made up of 11 amino acids. V shed 4 bases and J shed 2 bases, with 2 bases lying between them. CDR3 nucleotides: TGTGCCAGTAGTACCAACACTGAAGCTTTCTTT. It is translated as CASSTNTEAFF.

The chain carries TRBV10-3 and TRBJ2-3, with 7 bases fitting TRBD2. J lost 0 bases, V lost 0 bases, and 12 bases had no gene match. The CDR3 totals 19 residues. The germline CDR1 and CDR2 sequences are ENHRY and SYGVKD. DNA for the CDR3: TGTGCCATCAGTGAGTCGAGGGATTTGGCTAGCGGTAGCACAGATACGCAGTATTTT. Encoded protein: CAISESRDLASGSTDTQYF.

The V gene is TRBV6-6, the J gene TRBJ1-5; D call uncertain. Trimming took 10 bases from V and 5 from J, leaving 18 bases between them. Germline assignment: CDR1 MNHNY and CDR2 SVGAGI (reference sequence). CDR3 length: 14 amino acids. For the CDR3, the DNA is TGTGCCACGTTTCGGGGAATCACCTATCAGCCCCAGCATTTT. This codes for CATFRGITYQPQHF.

The chain links TRBV11-3 to TRBJ2-7; D may be TRBD1 (5 bases). This CDR3 region has 15 residues. Germline CDR1 SGHNT, CDR2 YENEEA. V lost 0 bases, J lost 3 bases, and 12 bases lay in between. The CDR3 nucleotides read TGTGCCAGCAGCTTAGATCAGGGTAGCAGCTACGAGCAGTACTTC. Translating it yields CASSLDQGSSYEQYF.

The chain joins TRBV5-6 to TRBJ2-3; 8 positions match TRBD2. This CDR3 spans 15 amino acids. Germline V gene sequence: CDR1 SGHDT, CDR2 YYEEEE. Unmatched junction bases numbered 3, after V lost 0 bases and J lost 3 bases. The CDR3 region has the DNA TGTGCCAGCAGCTTGGAGTCGGGAGGGACAGATACGCAGTATTTT. It is translated as CASSLESGGTDTQYF.

The V call is TRBV30, the J call TRBJ1-3; maybe TRBD1 (6 bases). The germline gives CDR1 GTSNPN, CDR2 SVGIG (reference sequence). The CDR3 covers 15 residues. Trimming left V 0 bases short and J 2 bases short, with 11 bases between. CDR3 in amino acids: CAWSVLGGTGNTIYF. Written as DNA, the CDR3 is TGTGCCTGGAGTGTACTAGGGGGGACTGGAAACACCATATATTTT.

The rearrangement uses TRBV18 and TRBJ1-1, with 9 bases identical to TRBD1. The CDR3 is 16 residues long. Per germline, CDR1 KGHSH and CDR2 LQKENI. The trim removed 3 bases at V and 3 bases at J, leaving 8 bases unmatched. The CDR3: CASSPVRGQGDTEAFF. The CDR3 DNA reads as TGTGCCAGCTCACCGGTTCGGGGACAGGGCGACACTGAAGCTTTCTTT. Drawing the rest from reference TRBV18 and TRBJ1-1, the complete variable domain is NAGVMQNPRHLVRRRGQEARLRCSPMKGHSHVYWYRQLPEEGLKFMVYLQKENIIDESGMPKERFSAEFPKEGPSILRIQQVVRGDSAAYFCASSPVRGQGDTEAFFGQGTRLTVV.

This chain connects TRBV6-6 to TRBJ1-6; D not certain. V was trimmed by 2 bases and J by 4 bases, leaving 6 bases between them. Germline V gene sequence: CDR1 MNHNY, CDR2 SVGAGI (reference sequence). The CDR3 totals 14 residues. The CDR3 reads CASSYSPYNSPLHF. The CDR3 nucleotides read TGTGCCAGCAGTTACAGCCCGTATAATTCACCCCTCCACTTT.